What follows are 28 T cell receptor beta chains derived from one specimen sequenced in a study of OX40 agonist ivuxolimab in advanced cancers. TCRdb's copy holds only in-frame clones and misses some; the assay was immunoSEQ multiplex PCR. The data hold some 50,000 clones, with approximately 84% observed a single time. The input for sequencing was CD4+ or CD8+ T cells sorted from blood, taken in a trial of the OX40 agonist ivuxolimab. These receptors originate from an adult with an advanced solid tumor such as melanoma, head and neck, liver or kidney cancer.

This clone was seen only once. The chain joins TRBV4-1 to TRBJ2-1, with TRBD2 as a possible D gene (6 bases). The germline V gene has CDR1 MGHRA and CDR2 YSYEKL. V was pared by 1 base and J by 2 bases, with 12 bases between. The CDR3 sequence is 16 residues long. The CDR3 reads CASSQGGAGTYNEQFF. DNA for the CDR3: TGCGCCAGCAGCCAAGGGGGAGCGGGTACCTACAATGAGCAGTTCTTC.

The chain couples TRBV4-1 to TRBJ2-1; 13 nucleotides align to TRBD2. Germline CDR1 MGHRA, CDR2 YSYEKL. The V segment lost 4 bases and the J segment 0 bases; nucleotides outside the gene matches: 3. This CDR3 has 17 residues. The CDR3 loop reads CASSPRTSGSSYNEQFF. Written as DNA, the CDR3 is TGCGCCAGCAGCCCTCGGACTAGCGGGAGCTCCTACAATGAGCAGTTCTTC.

This clone was observed a few times. The J gene is TRBJ1-4, the V gene TRBV4-1; the D is unclear. This CDR3 has 14 amino acids. Germline CDR1 and CDR2: MGHRA and YSYEKL. Trimming removed 1 base at V and 4 bases at J, with 7 bases between. The CDR3 nucleotides read TGCGCCAGCAGCCAAGTTACGAGTAATGAAAAACTGTTTTTT. Translating gives CASSQVTSNEKLFF.

This chain uses TRBV5-6 with TRBJ2-7; D not resolved. This CDR3 comprises 14 residues. Trimming took 1 base from V and 3 from J, leaving 11 bases between them. From germline, CDR1 is SGHDT and CDR2 YYEEEE. The chain's CDR3 is CASSLPPSGYEQYF. The CDR3, as DNA: TGTGCCAGCAGCTTGCCCCCATCTGGCTACGAGCAGTACTTC.

The gene calls are TRBV9 and TRBJ2-7; 12 positions agree with TRBD1. The germline CDR1 and CDR2 sequences are SGDLS and YYNGEE. CDR3 length: 15 residues. V dropped 2 bases and J dropped 4; count of bases not matched to a gene: 4. The CDR3 DNA is TGTGCCAGCAGCGTGCGGGACAGGGGGCCTTACGAGCAGTACTTC. This codes for CASSVRDRGPYEQYF. Filled out from reference TRBV9 and TRBJ2-7, the complete variable domain reads DSGVTQTPKHLITATGQRVTLRCSPRSGDLSVYWYQQSLDQGLQFLIQYYNGEERAKGNILERFSAQQFPDLHSELNLSSLELGDSALYFCASSVRDRGPYEQYFGPGTRLTVT.

The chain has TRBV19 and TRBJ1-1; D not certain. CDR1 and CDR2 from the germline V gene are LNHDA and SQIVND (reference sequence). The CDR3 runs to 14 residues. V was shortened by 3 bases and J by 1 base, with 9 bases between the two germline ends. CDR3 loop: CASSINYRNTEAFF. The CDR3 DNA reads TGTGCCAGTAGTATTAATTATCGGAACACTGAAGCTTTCTTT.

The J gene is TRBJ1-5, the V gene TRBV4-1; D gene ambiguous. Germline V gene sequence: CDR1 MGHRA, CDR2 YSYEKL. The CDR3 sequence is 13 residues long. Trimming cost V 6 bases and J 2 bases, with 8 bases left between them. The CDR3 loop reads CASSRMGNQPQHF. CDR3 in DNA: TGCGCCAGCAGTCGAATGGGCAATCAGCCCCAGCATTTT.

The chain employs TRBV11-2 and TRBJ2-1, with D perhaps TRBD2 (6 bases). V lost 1 base and J lost 5, with 12 bases in between. The CDR3 consists of 15 residues. CDR1 and CDR2 from the germline V gene are SGHAT and FQNNGV. The CDR3 nucleotides read TGTGCCAGCAGCTTAGTTTGGGGCGGGAACAATGAGCAGTTCTTC. Protein: CASSLVWGGNNEQFF.

The V call is TRBV18, the J call TRBJ2-5; 8 bases match TRBD2. Germline loops: CDR1 KGHSH, CDR2 LQKENI. Trimming at V came to 4 bases and at J to 5 bases, leaving 3 bases not matched to a gene. The CDR3 runs 13 residues. CDR3 protein: CASSQTSVETQYF. In nucleotides, the CDR3 is TGTGCCAGCTCACAGACTAGCGTTGAGACCCAGTACTTC. The full variable domain, completed using reference TRBV18 and TRBJ2-5, is NAGVMQNPRHLVRRRGQEARLRCSPMKGHSHVYWYRQLPEEGLKFMVYLQKENIIDESGMPKERFSAEFPKEGPSILRIQQVVRGDSAAYFCASSQTSVETQYFGPGTRLLVL.

The table lists this clone with a count of one. This rearrangement joins TRBV28 to TRBJ2-2; D remains unclear. CDR1 is MDHEN, CDR2 SYDVKM, per germline. The CDR3 extends over 13 amino acids. V was pared by 10 bases and J by 2 bases, with 11 bases between. The CDR3 loop reads CATIETNTGELFF. The CDR3 DNA reads as TGTGCCACCATCGAAACTAACACCGGGGAGCTGTTTTTT.

This rearrangement joins TRBV18 to TRBJ1-1; maybe TRBD1 (6 bases). Germline assignment: CDR1 KGHSH and CDR2 LQKENI. CDR3 size: 14 residues. Trimming cost V 4 bases and J 5 bases, with 14 bases left between them. The CDR3 DNA reads TGTGCCAGCTCACTAAATCAGGGGAGAACTGAAGCTTTCTTT. Its protein product is CASSLNQGRTEAFF. The variable domain in full, with the rest retrieved from reference TRBV18 and TRBJ1-1, is NAGVMQNPRHLVRRRGQEARLRCSPMKGHSHVYWYRQLPEEGLKFMVYLQKENIIDESGMPKERFSAEFPKEGPSILRIQQVVRGDSAAYFCASSLNQGRTEAFFGQGTRLTVV.

The CDR3 is CASRGDNFIQPQHF. As DNA, the CDR3 is TGTGCCAGCAGGGGGGACAATTTCATCCAGCCCCAGCATTTT. This sequence joins TRBV6-1 and TRBJ1-5; D is possibly TRBD1 (6 bases). V gave up 6 bases and J gave up 7 bases, with 16 bases separating them. Germline V lookup: CDR1 MNHNS, CDR2 SASEGT. This CDR3 is 14 amino acids long.

The chain is built from TRBV28 and TRBJ2-7; 8 positions match TRBD2. J gave up 3 bases and V 5 bases, and 15 bases lay outside the gene matches. Looked up from germline, CDR1 is MDHEN and CDR2 is SYDVKM. The CDR3 covers 17 residues. In DNA form, the CDR3 reads TGTGCCAGCAGTCCCAACCCTGGGACTAGATCACTCTACGAGCAGTACTTC. Amino acid sequence: CASSPNPGTRSLYEQYF.

This chain connects TRBV28 to TRBJ2-7; possible D gene TRBD1, 6 bases. From germline, CDR1 is MDHEN and CDR2 SYDVKM. The CDR3 contains 14 residues. V was clipped by 1 base and J by 2 bases, with 9 bases between them. The CDR3 loop reads CASSLYPGAYEQYF. The CDR3 DNA reads TGTGCCAGCAGTTTATATCCAGGGGCCTACGAGCAGTACTTC.

The V call is TRBV19, the J call TRBJ2-1, with TRBD2 identical over 8 bases. V gave up 5 bases and J gave up 6 bases; unmatched junction bases: 12. CDR3 length: 16 amino acids. Germline assignment: CDR1 LNHDA and CDR2 SQIVND (reference sequence). The CDR3 sequence: CASSPRSGTRLNEQFF. In DNA form, the CDR3 reads TGTGCCAGTAGTCCCCGCTCCGGGACTAGACTCAATGAGCAGTTCTTC.

This chain uses TRBV29-1 with TRBJ1-5; the D gene is possibly TRBD1 (6 bases). The CDR3 has 15 residues. The germline V and J ends were trimmed by 5 bases and 6 bases, with 20 bases remaining between them. The V gene's germline CDR1 is SQVTM and CDR2 ANQGSEA. This chain's CDR3 is CSVSLRETGGQPQHF. The DNA of the CDR3 is TGCAGCGTTTCCCTCCGCGAGACAGGAGGTCAGCCCCAGCATTTT.

This clone was found a few times. The chain links TRBV4-2 to TRBJ2-1; 8 bases map to TRBD1. With 2 bases clipped from V and 3 bases from J, the junction kept 3 bases outside the gene matches. The CDR3 runs 15 residues. The germline V gene encodes CDR1 LGHNA and CDR2 YNFKEQ. The CDR3 spells CASSQTTGGYNEQFF. The CDR3 bases are TGTGCCAGCAGCCAAACCACAGGGGGCTACAATGAGCAGTTCTTC.

V gene TRBV5-6 combines with J gene TRBJ2-5, with D possibly TRBD1 on 6 matching bases. CDR1 SGHDT and CDR2 YYEEEE come from the germline V gene. The CDR3 is 16 amino acids. Trimming removed 2 bases from V and 2 bases from J, with 16 bases in between. This CDR3 is CASSFQAAGEQETQYF. Written as DNA, the CDR3 is TGTGCCAGCAGCTTTCAGGCGGCAGGGGAGCAAGAGACCCAGTACTTC.

V is TRBV6-5 and J is TRBJ2-3, with D tentatively TRBD2 (7 bases). V was trimmed by 5 bases and J by 6 bases, leaving 15 bases between them. The CDR3 has 14 amino acids. Germline V gene sequence: CDR1 MNHEY, CDR2 SVGAGI. CDR3: CASSLGGGQDTQYF. The CDR3 nucleotides are TGTGCCAGCAGTCTAGGGGGAGGGCAGGATACGCAGTATTTT.

The CDR3 DNA reads as TGCGCCAGCAGCGCCGGGACTAGCGGGAGTTCGTACGAGCAGTACTTC. It yields the protein CASSAGTSGSSYEQYF. The V and J genes are TRBV4-1 and TRBJ2-7; 14 positions match TRBD2. Germline V gene lookup returns CDR1 MGHRA and CDR2 YSYEKL. The trim removed 5 bases at V and 4 bases at J, leaving 7 bases unmatched. The CDR3 runs to 16 residues.

V gene TRBV2 combines with J gene TRBJ2-6, with TRBD2 matching 9 bases. CDR3 size: 18 residues. Germline V gene data show CDR1 as SNHLY and CDR2 as FYNNEI. V dropped 2 bases and J dropped 4; count of bases not matched to a gene: 9. The CDR3 nucleotides are TGTGCCAGCAGTGAACGTTGGCGGGAGGGCTTCGGGGCCAACGTCCTGACTTTC. Residues: CASSERWREGFGANVLTF.

This sequence joins TRBV6-6 and TRBJ2-7; perhaps TRBD2 as D (6 bases). CDR3 length equals 14 residues. Per the germline V gene, CDR1 is MNHNY and CDR2 is SVGAGI (reference sequence). Trimming stripped 2 bases from V and 3 bases from J, with 11 bases between. CDR3 coding DNA: TGTGCCAGCAGTTACGTCGGGGGAGACTACGAGCAGTACTTC. As protein: CASSYVGGDYEQYF.

The chain has TRBV7-2 and TRBJ2-5, with 10 bases fitting TRBD2. The V segment lost 5 bases and the J segment 4 bases; nucleotides outside the gene matches: 4. Germline V gene sequence: CDR1 SGHTA, CDR2 FQGNSA. The CDR3 extends over 14 amino acids. The CDR3, as DNA: TGTGCCAGCAGCCACAGCGGGAGGGGAGAGACCCAGTACTTC. It translates to CASSHSGRGETQYF.

Concerning this clone: Its ends do not fully match the called genes, so a read error is possible. The rearrangement joins TRBV20-1 to TRBJ2-7, with TRBD1 matching 9 bases. The CDR3 is made up of 11 amino acids. Germline loops: CDR1 DFQATT, CDR2 SNEGSKA (reference sequence). CDR3 bases: TGTCTCTACAGGGGGCAGCACGAGCAGTACTTC. Protein: CLYRGQHEQYF.

The chain links TRBV6-5 to TRBJ1-2, with 8 bases fitting TRBD1. The CDR3 sequence is 15 residues long. With V trimmed by 0 bases and J by 2 bases, 2 bases remained unmatched. CDR1 and CDR2 from the germline V gene are MNHEY and SVGAGI. The CDR3 bases are TGTGCCAGCAGTTACTCTGACAGGGGAAACTATGGCTACACCTTC. Its translation: CASSYSDRGNYGYTF.

The chain combines TRBV5-1 with TRBJ2-2, with 9 nucleotides matching TRBD1. Germline V lookup: CDR1 SGHRS, CDR2 YFSETQ. This CDR3 is built from 14 residues. Trimming removed 7 bases from V and 6 bases from J; junction bases left unmatched: 7. Here the CDR3 DNA reads TGCGCCAGCGATGCGGGACAGGGAGCCGGGGAGCTGTTTTTT. Encoded protein: CASDAGQGAGELFF.

Only a few counts were recorded for this clone. This chain uses TRBV7-8 with TRBJ1-1, with D hard to call. Per germline, CDR1 SGHVS and CDR2 FQNEAQ. The CDR3 consists of 12 residues. The germline V and J ends were trimmed by 8 bases and 1 base, with 8 bases remaining between them. CDR3 DNA: TGTGCCAGCTATCTCACGAACACTGAAGCTTTCTTT. This codes for CASYLTNTEAFF.

This chain uses TRBV5-1 with TRBJ2-1; 9 bases match TRBD2. The CDR3 length is 17 residues. V shed 5 bases, J shed 7 bases, and the junction held 16 bases outside the gene matches. CDR1 SGHRS and CDR2 YFSETQ come from the germline V gene. The CDR3 region has the DNA TGCGCCAGCAGGGGGGGCCTTAGCGGGAGTCTCGGTAATGAGCAGTTCTTC. Translating gives CASRGGLSGSLGNEQFF.